The 3 T cell receptor beta chains below come from one sample, sequenced in a study of cytomegalovirus exposure and HLA in healthy donors (dated by TCRdb to 2016 to 2017). Receptors were amplified or captured by the immunoSEQ multiplex PCR assay. TCRdb mirrors the immuneACCESS table, restricted to in-frame sequences. Some clones are absent from its copies; in checked studies, under half trace to an unresolved V gene, and the reason for the others is unknown. The sample table shows about 43,000 clones, and 90% to 95% are seen once. The ten most abundant clones make up approximately 5.4% of the sample. The sample comprised PBMCs. The source is a man aged 18 to 30 in good health and CMV-seronegative.

This chain connects TRBV7-2 to TRBJ1-1, with TRBD1 matching 11 bases. CDR1 and CDR2 from the germline V gene are SGHTA and FQGNSA. The CDR3 is 16 amino acids. With V trimmed by 5 bases and J by 4 bases, 9 bases remained unmatched. CDR3 sequence (DNA): TGTGCCAGCAGCCCTACTGGACAGGGGGCGTCCACTGAAGCTTTCTTT. Amino acids: CASSPTGQGASTEAFF.

The chain has TRBV9 and TRBJ2-1, with 9 bases aligning to TRBD2. Germline V gene lookup returns CDR1 SGDLS and CDR2 YYNGEE. The CDR3 contains 15 residues. V gave up 3 bases and J gave up 2 bases; unmatched junction bases: 3. For the CDR3, the DNA is TGTGCCAGCAGCGCCAGCGGGGGGACCTACAATGAGCAGTTCTTC. Translation gives CASSASGGTYNEQFF. The full variable domain, with the rest looked up from reference TRBV9 and TRBJ2-1, is DSGVTQTPKHLITATGQRVTLRCSPRSGDLSVYWYQQSLDQGLQFLIQYYNGEERAKGNILERFSAQQFPDLHSELNLSSLELGDSALYFCASSASGGTYNEQFFGPGTRLTVL.

This chain uses TRBV5-1 with TRBJ2-7; D is possibly TRBD2 (7 bases). CDR1 is SGHRS, CDR2 YFSETQ, per germline. The CDR3 runs 15 residues. Trimming took off 0 bases at V and 3 bases at J, with 13 bases between the two ends. The CDR3 here is CASSLGTGGYYEQYF. The CDR3 DNA reads as TGCGCCAGCAGCTTGGGGACGGGGGGCTACTACGAGCAGTACTTC.